These 12 T cell receptor beta chains were all obtained from the same sample, sequenced in a study of blood T cell repertoires in COVID-19. Here immunoSEQ multiplex PCR was the method, and the copy in TCRdb shows in-frame clones only, minus some. Of approximately 180,000 clones in the sample, around nine tenths were seen once. The sample was peripheral blood. The source is a man between 50 and 59 years old with acute or convalescent COVID-19.

The rearrangement links TRBV28 to TRBJ1-2, with D possibly being TRBD1 (5 bases). This CDR3 contains 15 residues. Trimming pared 2 bases from V and 5 bases from J, leaving 15 bases between. CDR1 MDHEN and CDR2 SYDVKM come from the germline V gene. The CDR3 DNA follows: TGTGCCAGCAGTTTAGATCAGGGTGAAGGGTATGGCTACACCTTC. Translated, it gives CASSLDQGEGYGYTF.

The chain recombines TRBV7-2 with TRBJ1-3; 7 nucleotides agree with TRBD1. Germline V lookup: CDR1 SGHTA, CDR2 FQGNSA. The CDR3 is made up of 16 amino acids. With 3 bases clipped from V and 0 bases from J, the junction kept 5 bases outside the gene matches. CDR3 DNA: TGTGCCAGCAGCTTCAAGGGGGCTAGCTCTGGAAACACCATATATTTT. This sequence encodes CASSFKGASSGNTIYF.

The rearrangement uses TRBV19 and TRBJ2-3, with D possibly TRBD1 on 5 matching bases. The CDR3 length is 14 residues. V dropped 6 bases and J dropped 1 base, with 11 bases sitting between them. Per the germline V gene, CDR1 is LNHDA and CDR2 is SQIVND (reference sequence). Written as DNA, the CDR3 is TGTGCCAGTAGCGAATTACAGGGCACAGATACGCAGTATTTT. It encodes CASSELQGTDTQYF.

This clone appeared once. The V gene is TRBV5-8, the J gene TRBJ2-2, with D perhaps matching TRBD1 (6 bases). Germline CDR1 and CDR2: SGHTS and YDEGEE. V gave up 4 bases and J gave up 0 bases, with 10 bases separating them. The CDR3 has 15 residues. CDR3 sequence: CASSPGQTNTGELFF. Here the CDR3 DNA reads TGTGCCAGCAGCCCAGGACAGACGAACACCGGGGAGCTGTTTTTT.

This chain joins TRBV27 and TRBJ2-7, with 9 positions matching TRBD1. Germline CDR1 and CDR2: MNHEY and SMNVEV (reference sequence). V shed 6 bases, J shed 7 bases, and the junction held 10 bases outside the gene matches. CDR3 length: 14 residues. The CDR3 bases are TGTGCCAGCAGCCCTGGGACAGGGTCTGGGGAGCAGTACGTC. This encodes CASSPGTGSGEQYV.

V gene TRBV30 combines with J gene TRBJ1-5, with D unresolved. There are 15 residues in the CDR3. Trimming took off 3 bases at V and 0 bases at J, with 12 bases between the two ends. Per the germline V gene, CDR1 is GTSNPN and CDR2 is SVGIG (reference sequence). The DNA for the CDR3 is TGTGCCTGGAGCGCTGGCCTTAATAGCAATCAGCCCCAGCATTTT. Residues: CAWSAGLNSNQPQHF.

The V call is TRBV9, the J call TRBJ2-1, with 9 bases lining up with TRBD1. Germline V gives CDR1 SGDLS, CDR2 YYNGEE. This CDR3 spans 20 amino acids. The ends lost 4 bases at V and 0 bases at J; junction bases unmatched: 17. The CDR3 sequence is CASSSPGTGKISSSYNEQFF. Here the CDR3 DNA reads TGTGCCAGCAGCTCTCCCGGGACAGGGAAAATTTCAAGCTCCTACAATGAGCAGTTCTTC.

This rearrangement joins TRBV19 to TRBJ1-5; TRBD1 matches at 9 bases. The CDR3 spans 14 residues. With V trimmed by 4 bases and J by 3 bases, 1 base remained unmatched. In germline, CDR1 is LNHDA, CDR2 SQIVND (reference sequence). CDR3 in DNA: TGTGCCAGTAGTAGGGACAGGGACAATCAGCCCCAGCATTTT. This sequence encodes CASSRDRDNQPQHF.

J is TRBJ2-4 and V is TRBV7-2; D is perhaps TRBD1 (6 bases). CDR3 length: 13 amino acids. Germline V gene data show CDR1 as SGHTA and CDR2 as FQGNSA. Trimming stripped 2 bases from V and 7 bases from J, with 9 bases between. The CDR3 sequence: CASSLTGKNIQYF. CDR3 sequence (DNA): TGTGCCAGCAGCTTAACAGGGAAGAACATTCAGTACTTC.

J is TRBJ2-1 and V is TRBV27, with D tentatively TRBD2 (5 bases). V was shortened by 6 bases and J by 0 bases, with 12 bases between the two germline ends. The germline CDR1 and CDR2 sequences are MNHEY and SMNVEV (reference sequence). The CDR3 is 15 residues long. The CDR3 DNA reads as TGTGCCAGCAGCCAGCGGCTCCCCTCCTACAATGAGCAGTTCTTC. Translated, it gives CASSQRLPSYNEQFF.

This clone appeared once. The V and J genes are TRBV7-2 and TRBJ2-3, with 10 nucleotides matching TRBD2. The trim removed 7 bases at V and 5 bases at J, leaving 9 bases unmatched. Germline V gives CDR1 SGHTA, CDR2 FQGNSA. The CDR3 is 15 amino acids. CDR3 region: CASTAKGLARDTQYF. DNA of the CDR3: TGTGCCAGCACTGCAAAGGGACTAGCGAGAGATACGCAGTATTTT.

The CDR3 here is CASSLGVAGDETQYF. For the CDR3, the DNA is TGTGCCAGCAGCTTAGGCGTAGCGGGAGACGAGACCCAGTACTTC. The chain uses TRBV7-9 and TRBJ2-5, with 9 bases that match TRBD2. The CDR3 consists of 15 residues. Germline trimming cut 1 base from V and 5 bases from J; bases unmatched to any gene: 5. The germline V gene has CDR1 SEHNR and CDR2 FQNEAQ (reference sequence).